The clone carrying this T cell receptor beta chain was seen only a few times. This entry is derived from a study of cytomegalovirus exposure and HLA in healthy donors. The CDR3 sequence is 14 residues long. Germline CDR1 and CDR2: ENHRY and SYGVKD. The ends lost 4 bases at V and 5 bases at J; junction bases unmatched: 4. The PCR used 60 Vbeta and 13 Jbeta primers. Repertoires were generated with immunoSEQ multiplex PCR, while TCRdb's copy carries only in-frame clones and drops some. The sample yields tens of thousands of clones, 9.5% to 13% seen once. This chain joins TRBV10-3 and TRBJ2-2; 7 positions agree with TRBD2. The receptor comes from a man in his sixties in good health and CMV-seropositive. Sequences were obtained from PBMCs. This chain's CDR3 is CAISVLAETGELFF. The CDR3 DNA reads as TGTGCCATCAGTGTTCTAGCGGAAACCGGGGAGCTGTTTTTT.